Detailed here is one T cell receptor beta chain. What it binds is not known. Donors gave about 2.5 ml of blood apiece. The data were obtained in a study of monozygotic twins with inflammatory bowel disease. Study-wide findings and caveats: Background noise in patient repertoires may stem from differing immunosuppressive treatments. Among IBD patients, TCRbeta diversity (inverse Simpson) was lower than in healthy co-twins.

Each TCR library used 3500 ng of total RNA. TCRdb reprocessed the 5' RACE reads, keeping one entry per CDR3 protein, no DNA. In total, the table holds 400,000 or so distinct CDR3 sequences. The CDR3 totals 13 residues. Germline V gives CDR1 LGHDT, CDR2 YNNKEL (reference sequence). Sequenced: blood. This TCR derives from a human donor with ulcerative colitis or Crohn's disease, or a healthy co-twin of an affected twin (not recorded which). The chain is built from TRBV3-1 and TRBJ2-6. The CDR3 reads CASSPPGANVLTF.